Each of the 26 T cell receptor beta chains below was sequenced from the same sample in a study of metastatic and nonmetastatic thyroid tumors (dated by TCRdb to 2020 to 2021). Library method: PCR. Sequencing was performed on an Illumina HiSeq 4000. TCRdb passed the public sequencing reads through fastp at Q25 and MiXCR, retaining productive beta sequences. Across this sample there are tens of thousands of clones, with approximately 24% seen only once. The top ten hold around 3.4% of the sample. None of the patients had been given any treatment before thyroid surgery. Sequencing was carried out using blood. The receptors shown here come from a male donor with papillary thyroid cancer or a benign thyroid nodule (not recorded which). Some clones in this sample may be carry-over from other donors' samples.

This chain connects TRBV6-2 or TRBV6-3 to TRBJ2-7; 7 bases align to TRBD2. The CDR3 spans 20 residues. V gave up 5 bases and J gave up 5 bases; unmatched junction bases: 27. Germline V gene lookup returns CDR1 MNHEY and CDR2 SVGEGT. CDR3 sequence: CASSLRPGLSGALSVNEQYF. The DNA for the CDR3 is TGTGCCAGCAGTCTCCGTCCGGGACTATCGGGAGCCCTTTCCGTGAACGAGCAGTACTTC.

This clone was detected many times. The chain joins TRBV5-1 to TRBJ2-2, with 13 positions matching TRBD2. Losses at the gene ends were 5 bases for V and 7 bases for J; bases not matched to a gene: 5. Germline CDR1 reads SGHRS; CDR2 reads YFSETQ. The CDR3 contains 15 residues. CDR3 amino acids: CASSWTSGSSGELFF. The DNA for the CDR3 is TGCGCCAGCAGTTGGACTAGCGGGAGTAGCGGGGAGCTGTTTTTT.

This clone was detected many times. This clone may be a read error of a much larger clone one base away. Other DNA sequences within the sample encode an identical CDR3. The chain recombines TRBV6-1 with TRBJ2-7, with 8 bases lining up with TRBD1. This CDR3 has 13 amino acids. Germline V gives CDR1 MNHNS, CDR2 SASEGT. The CDR3 DNA is TGCGCCAGCAATTCCGGGACAGGAGGTGAGCAGTACTTC. Translation: CASNSGTGGEQYF.

This clone was recorded at least ten times. The rearrangement uses TRBV7-9 and TRBJ2-5, with TRBD2 identical over 7 bases. V lost 1 base to trimming and J lost 3 bases; unmatched junction nucleotides: 5. This CDR3 contains 15 residues. The germline CDR1 and CDR2 sequences are SEHNR and FQNEAQ (reference sequence). The CDR3 sequence is CASSLVGLAEETQYF. CDR3 DNA sequence: TGTGCCAGCAGCTTAGTTGGTCTAGCGGAAGAGACCCAGTACTTC.

There are many counts of this clone. The rearrangement uses TRBV24-1 and TRBJ2-3; 7 nucleotides line up with TRBD1. J lost 8 bases, V lost 9 bases, and 13 bases had no gene match. Germline-derived CDR1 and CDR2 are KGHDR and SFDVKD. There are 14 residues in the CDR3. CDR3 sequence (DNA): TGTGCCACCCAACCTTCGACAGGGCACGGTACGCAGTATTTT. It codes for CATQPSTGHGTQYF.

This clone was seen just once. The chain couples TRBV20-1 to TRBJ2-2, with D unresolved. Trimming removed 3 bases from V and 6 bases from J, with 5 bases in between. Germline CDR1 and CDR2: DFQATT and SNEGSKA (reference sequence). The CDR3 has 11 amino acids. CDR3: CSARRSGELFF. The CDR3 coding sequence is TGCAGTGCTAGGCGGTCCGGGGAGCTGTTTTTT.

This clone is medium-sized within its sample. V gene TRBV12-3 or TRBV12-4 combines with J gene TRBJ2-7, with a weak D call TRBD2 (5 bases). Between the trimmed V and J ends, which lost 3 bases and 2 bases, there was a span of 11 bases. CDR3 length equals 14 residues. The CDR3 reads CASSLNYGTYEQYF. The CDR3 coding sequence is TGTGCCAGCAGTTTGAATTACGGGACCTACGAGCAGTACTTC.

The V call is TRBV20-1, the J call TRBJ2-3; 13 positions match TRBD2. The CDR3 runs to 16 residues. CDR1 and CDR2 from the germline V gene are DFQATT and SNEGSKA (reference sequence). Germline trimming cut 5 bases from V and 3 bases from J; bases unmatched to any gene: 8. The CDR3 region is CSAGSLLAGGTDTQYF. The CDR3 DNA reads as TGCAGTGCTGGAAGCTTACTAGCGGGAGGGACAGATACGCAGTATTTT.

In its sample, this clone was seen many times. In DNA, the CDR3 is TGTGCCAGCAGTTACTCCCTGAGCACCGGGGAGCTGTTTTTT. Protein sequence: CASSYSLSTGELFF. The chain carries TRBV6-2 or TRBV6-3 and TRBJ2-2; no definite D call. This CDR3 comprises 14 residues. V was pared by 0 bases and J by 4 bases, with 6 bases between. Germline CDR1 and CDR2: MNHEY and SVGEGT.

Written as DNA, the CDR3 is TGTGCCAGCAGCTTAGATTTTATTTCGAGGGTTGTCACCGGGGAGCTGTTTTTT. Translation gives CASSLDFISRVVTGELFF. The chain recombines TRBV11-2 with TRBJ2-2, with a weak D call TRBD2 (5 bases). The CDR3 has 18 residues. The ends were cut back, 0 bases at V and 4 bases at J, with 18 bases in the middle. The germline V gene encodes CDR1 SGHAT and CDR2 FQNNGV.

In this sample, this clone turned up many times. The genes are TRBV7-9 and TRBJ2-7, with TRBD2 identical over 10 bases. The CDR3 runs to 18 residues. Trimming took 2 bases from V and 5 from J; bases not matched to a gene: 15. The germline CDR1 and CDR2 sequences are SEHNR and FQNEAQ (reference sequence). The chain's CDR3 is CASSLRGNSSGRYHEQYF. The CDR3 DNA sequence: TGTGCCAGCAGCTTAAGGGGGAACTCTAGCGGGAGATACCACGAGCAGTACTTC.

This clone was seen ten or more times. V gene TRBV25-1 combines with J gene TRBJ1-4; D is undetermined. CDR1 is MGHDK and CDR2 is SYGVNS in the germline V gene. The CDR3 covers 16 residues. Trimming pared 3 bases from V and 0 bases from J, leaving 11 bases between. The CDR3 here is CASSDTDRPTNEKLFF. DNA of the CDR3: TGTGCCAGCAGTGACACGGACCGCCCAACTAATGAAAAACTGTTTTTT.

This clone has ten or more counts. The chain joins TRBV7-2 to TRBJ2-1, with 10 bases identical to TRBD1. Per the germline V gene, CDR1 is SGHTA and CDR2 is FQGNSA. CDR3 size: 16 residues. The ends lost 0 bases at V and 6 bases at J; junction bases unmatched: 5. In DNA form, the CDR3 reads TGTGCCAGCAGCTTAGCCAGGACAGGGGGGCGCAATGAGCAGTTCTTC. It specifies CASSLARTGGRNEQFF. Full variable domain (outside the CDR3, taken from reference TRBV7-2 and TRBJ2-1): GAGVSQSPSNKVTEKGKDVELRCDPISGHTALYWYRQSLGQGLEFLIYFQGNSAPDKSGLPSDRFSAERTGGSVSTLTIQRTQQEDSAVYLCASSLARTGGRNEQFFGPGTRLTVL.

The V call is TRBV5-4, the J call TRBJ1-1; a possible D gene is TRBD1 (5 bases). Deletions cut 3 bases from V and 7 bases from J, with 10 bases between. The V gene's germline CDR1 is SGHNT and CDR2 YYREEE (reference sequence). This CDR3 is built from 12 residues. The CDR3 loop reads CASSWGEGEAFF. In DNA form, the CDR3 reads TGTGCCAGCAGCTGGGGGGAGGGTGAAGCTTTCTTT. Using reference TRBV5-4 and TRBJ1-1 for the parts outside the CDR3, the full variable domain is ETGVTQSPTHLIKTRGQQVTLRCSSQSGHNTVSWYQQALGQGPQFIFQYYREEENGRGNFPPRFSGLQFPNYSSELNVNALELDDSALYLCASSWGEGEAFFGQGTRLTVV.

This chain connects TRBV7-9 to TRBJ2-3; a possible D gene is TRBD2 (5 bases). This CDR3 spans 13 amino acids. V gave up 1 base and J gave up 3 bases, with 5 bases separating them. Germline V lookup: CDR1 SEHNR, CDR2 FQNEAQ (reference sequence). CDR3 loop: CASSLGETDTQYF. CDR3 nucleotides: TGTGCCAGCAGCTTAGGGGAGACAGATACGCAGTATTTT.

The V and J genes are TRBV7-9 and TRBJ2-7; D is ambiguous. The germline V and J ends were trimmed by 5 bases and 0 bases, with 11 bases remaining between them. The CDR3 is made up of 14 amino acids. Germline V gene sequence: CDR1 SEHNR, CDR2 FQNEAQ (reference sequence). The CDR3 bases are TGTGCCAGCAGCCTCACATCCGCCTCCTACGAGCAGTACTTC. It encodes CASSLTSASYEQYF.

This clone was recorded at least ten times. J is TRBJ2-1 and V is TRBV9, with 10 bases matching TRBD2. This CDR3 is 15 amino acids long. CDR1 SGDLS and CDR2 YYNGEE come from the germline V gene. V lost 0 bases, J lost 7 bases, and 4 bases stayed unmatched. CDR3 nucleotide sequence: TGTGCCAGCAGCGTAGCTAGCGGGAGAGGAAATGAGCAGTTCTTC. The encoded protein is CASSVASGRGNEQFF. The full variable domain, rest sourced from reference TRBV9 and TRBJ2-1, is DSGVTQTPKHLITATGQRVTLRCSPRSGDLSVYWYQQSLDQGLQFLIQYYNGEERAKGNILERFSAQQFPDLHSELNLSSLELGDSALYFCASSVASGRGNEQFFGPGTRLTVL.

This clone was observed a few times. This chain connects TRBV27 to TRBJ1-2; D not certain. Germline CDR1 and CDR2: MNHEY and SMNVEV (reference sequence). The CDR3 has 14 residues. Trimming removed 8 bases from V and 2 bases from J, with 15 bases in between. The CDR3 protein is CASCDSEENYGYTF. CDR3 DNA sequence: TGTGCCAGCTGCGACTCCGAGGAAAACTATGGCTACACCTTC.

Written as DNA, the CDR3 is TGTGCCAGCAGCCCTGACAGGGGTGAAGCTTTCTTT. This encodes CASSPDRGEAFF. This chain connects TRBV11-2 to TRBJ1-1, with 8 bases matching TRBD1. V shed 5 bases, J shed 7 bases, and the junction held 3 bases outside the gene matches. Germline values: CDR1 SGHAT, CDR2 FQNNGV. This CDR3 is 12 amino acids long.

This clone was counted between two and nine times. This sequence joins TRBV6-1 and TRBJ1-3, with D possibly matching TRBD1 (5 bases). Germline V CDR1 and CDR2: MNHNS, SASEGT. V lost 7 bases and J 0 bases, leaving 16 bases between the germline ends. The length of the CDR3 is 16 residues. The CDR3 bases are TGTGCCAGCACCTTATCGACAGTCCGCTCTGGAAACACCATATATTTT. Translating gives CASTLSTVRSGNTIYF.

V gene TRBV7-3 combines with J gene TRBJ2-3, with D unresolved. Germline values: CDR1 SGHTA, CDR2 FQGTGA. This CDR3 spans 13 amino acids. V lost 7 bases to trimming and J lost 2 bases, with 10 bases between them. CDR3 DNA sequence: TGTGCCAGCATCCACTACGTCACAGATACGCAGTATTTT. Protein: CASIHYVTDTQYF.

This clone was detected only a few times. The chain joins TRBV7-8 to TRBJ2-7; the match to TRBD2 covers 10 bases. The V gene's germline CDR1 is SGHVS and CDR2 FQNEAQ. The CDR3 runs 16 residues. The V segment lost 6 bases and the J segment 6 bases; nucleotides outside the gene matches: 14. The CDR3 loop is CASSSSRGLAGAEQYF. In DNA form, the CDR3 reads TGTGCCAGCAGTTCTTCCCGAGGCCTAGCGGGGGCCGAGCAGTACTTC.

This clone showed up many times. A much more abundant neighbour one base away suggests this may be a read error. The chain has TRBV6-1 and TRBJ1-4; D remains unclear. The CDR3 runs to 14 residues. V was cut by 7 bases and J by 4 bases, with 13 bases left in between. Germline loops: CDR1 MNHNS, CDR2 SASEGT. The CDR3, as DNA: TGTGCCAGCACCCCGGGCCAGTTTAATGAAAAACTGTTTTTT. This codes for CASTPGQFNEKLFF.

In its sample, this clone was seen many times. The chain couples TRBV5-1 to TRBJ1-2; 10 nucleotides match TRBD1. The trim removed 4 bases at V and 6 bases at J, leaving 6 bases unmatched. The CDR3 sequence is 14 residues long. From germline, CDR1 is SGHRS and CDR2 YFSETQ. CDR3 coding DNA: TGCGCCAGCAGCCAAGGACAGGGGGAAGATGGCTACACCTTC. Translation: CASSQGQGEDGYTF.

V usage is TRBV19 and J usage is TRBJ1-1; TRBD1 is a possible D gene (6 bases). V was clipped by 5 bases and J by 1 base, with 17 bases between them. The germline CDR1 and CDR2 sequences are LNHDA and SQIVND (reference sequence). This CDR3 comprises 16 residues. CDR3 sequence (DNA): TGTGCCAGTAGTCAAGTAGGGGGTGGCGGGAACACTGAAGCTTTCTTT. It is translated as CASSQVGGGGNTEAFF.

This clone has at least ten counts. The V gene is TRBV6-1, the J gene TRBJ1-5; the D gene is possibly TRBD1 (6 bases). This CDR3 spans 14 amino acids. The V and J ends lost 6 bases and 3 bases respectively, with 12 bases between them. CDR1 MNHNS and CDR2 SASEGT come from the germline V gene. CDR3 bases: TGTGCCAGCAGAACTACAGGGATCAATCAGCCCCAGCATTTT. Its protein product is CASRTTGINQPQHF.